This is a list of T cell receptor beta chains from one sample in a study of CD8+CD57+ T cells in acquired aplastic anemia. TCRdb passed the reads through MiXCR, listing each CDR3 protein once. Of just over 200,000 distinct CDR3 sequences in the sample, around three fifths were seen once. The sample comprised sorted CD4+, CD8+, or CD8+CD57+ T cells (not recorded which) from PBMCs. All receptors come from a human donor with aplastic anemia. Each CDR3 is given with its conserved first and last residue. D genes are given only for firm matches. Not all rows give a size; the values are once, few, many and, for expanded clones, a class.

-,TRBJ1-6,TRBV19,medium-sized,TGTGCCAGTAGTCAGGGGAGACATTCACCCCTCCACTTT,CASSQGRHSPLHF
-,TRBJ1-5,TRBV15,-,TGTGCCACCAGCTGGGTGGGGGGGAGTGAGCCCCAGCATTTT,CATSWVGGSEPQHF
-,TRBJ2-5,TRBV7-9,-,TGTGCCAGCAGCTCCCCTTCGTCTCCAACCCGGGGCCCGTACCAAGAGACCCAGTACTTC,CASSSPSSPTRGPYQETQYF
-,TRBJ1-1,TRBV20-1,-,TGCAGTGCTTTCGCCACAGGGTCTGAAGCTTTCTTT,CSAFATGSEAFF
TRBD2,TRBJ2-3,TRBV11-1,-,TGTGCCAGCAGCCGGACTAGCGGGAGACGGGATACGCAGTATTTT,CASSRTSGRRDTQYF
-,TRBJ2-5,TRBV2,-,TGTGCCAGCAGTGACGGTCTTTGGACCCAAGAGACCCAGTACTTC,CASSDGLWTQETQYF
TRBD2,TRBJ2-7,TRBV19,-,TGTGCCAGTTCAAATGGGGGGGGGAGTGAGCAGTACTTC,CASSNGGGSEQYF
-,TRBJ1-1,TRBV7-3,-,TGTGCCAGCAGCTTAACGGCAGGGAATGAAGCTTTCTTT,CASSLTAGNEAFF
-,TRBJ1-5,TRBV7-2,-,TGTGCCAGCAGCCCGCAATGGGGTCAGCCCCAGCATTTT,CASSPQWGQPQHF
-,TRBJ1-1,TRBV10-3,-,TGTGCCATCAGAGGCAGAACAACTGAAGCTTTCTTT,CAIRGRTTEAFF
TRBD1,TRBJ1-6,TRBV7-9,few,TGTGCCAGCAGCTGGTGGACAGGGGAGAGTTCACCCCTCCACTTT,CASSWWTGESSPLHF
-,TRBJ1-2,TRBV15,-,TGTGCCACCAGCAGGAAACTCAACGACGGATCCCTTAACTATGGCTACACCTTC,CATSRKLNDGSLNYGYTF
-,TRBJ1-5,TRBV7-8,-,TGTGCCAGCAGTCCCCACAGGTCAGGGCAGCCCCAGCATTTT,CASSPHRSGQPQHF
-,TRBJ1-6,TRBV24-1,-,TGTGCCACCAGTGATACTGACAGCATGGATGCCCTCCACTTT,CATSDTDSMDALHF
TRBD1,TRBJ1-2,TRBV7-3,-,TGTGCCAGCAGCCTCGAGGGACAGATAAGGTATGGCTACACCTTC,CASSLEGQIRYGYTF
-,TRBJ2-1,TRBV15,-,TGTGCCACCAGCAAAATACGCAGGGGCAATGAGCAGTTCTTC,CATSKIRRGNEQFF
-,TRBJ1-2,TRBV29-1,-,TGCAGCGTTGAGGCCCTTGGGGGGTGGGAGGAGAATGGCTACACCTTC,CSVEALGGWEENGYTF
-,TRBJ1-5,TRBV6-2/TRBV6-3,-,TGTGCCTTCGACGATAGCAATCAGCCCCAGCATTTT,CAFDDSNQPQHF
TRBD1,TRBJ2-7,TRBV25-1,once,TGTGCCAGCACCTTCGGGACAGGGAGGGCCTACGAGCAGTACTTC,CASTFGTGRAYEQYF
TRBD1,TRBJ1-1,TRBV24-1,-,TGTGCCACCAGTGATACTAGGACAGGGCATCATGAAGCTTTCTTT,CATSDTRTGHHEAFF
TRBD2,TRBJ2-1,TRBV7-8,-,TGTGCCAGCAGAATAACGCCCGGGACTAGCGGGAGTCATCGGCAGTTCTTC,CASRITPGTSGSHRQFF
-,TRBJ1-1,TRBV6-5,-,TGTGCCAGCAGTTACGAGGCAACTACGGACACTGAAGCTTTCTTT,CASSYEATTDTEAFF
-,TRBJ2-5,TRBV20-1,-,TGCAGTGCTAGCCGAGCGGAGACCCAGTACTTC,CSASRAETQYF
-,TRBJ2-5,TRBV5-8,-,TGTGCCAGCAGTCCTACGGGGCAGTCATTTTTCGTAGAGACCCAGTACTTC,CASSPTGQSFFVETQYF
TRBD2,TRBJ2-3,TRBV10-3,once,TGTGCCATCAGAGACGGGGGGGCCTTAGATACGCAGTATTTT,CAIRDGGALDTQYF
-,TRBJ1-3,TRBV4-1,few,TGCGCCAGCAGCCAAGGGGAAATGGGGACTGGAAACACCATATATTTT,CASSQGEMGTGNTIYF
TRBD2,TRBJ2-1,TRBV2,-,TGTGCCAGCAGTGAACTAAGACTAGCGGGAGTGGATGAGCAGTTCTTC,CASSELRLAGVDEQFF
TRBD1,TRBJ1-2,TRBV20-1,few,TGCAGTGCTAGGGGACAGACCTATGGCTACACCTTC,CSARGQTYGYTF
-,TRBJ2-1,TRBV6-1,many,TGTGCCAGCAGACGAAGACAGTCGGGCAATGAGCAGTTCTTC,CASRRRQSGNEQFF
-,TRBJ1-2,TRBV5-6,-,TGTGCCAGCAGCTTGGTCGCCTATGGCTACACCTTC,CASSLVAYGYTF
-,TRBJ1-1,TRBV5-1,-,TGCGCCAGCAGCTTTTACGTGGGGGCTGAAGCTTTCTTT,CASSFYVGAEAFF
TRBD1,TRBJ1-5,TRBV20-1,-,TGCAGTGCCCTGACAGGGGGCGGATATCAGCCCCAGCATTTT,CSALTGGGYQPQHF
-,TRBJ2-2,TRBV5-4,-,TGTGCCAGCAGCTTTATCAGGGGCGGGAACACCGGGGAGCTGTTTTTT,CASSFIRGGNTGELFF
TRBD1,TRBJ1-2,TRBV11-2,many,TGTGCCAGCAGCTTTGGACAGGGGAAAAACTATGGCTACACCTTC,CASSFGQGKNYGYTF
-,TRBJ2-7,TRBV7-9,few,TGTGCCAGCAGCTTAGAGAACCTGCCCGAGCAGTACTTC,CASSLENLPEQYF
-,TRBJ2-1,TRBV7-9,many,TGTGCCAGCAGCTTAGTTGGGGACAATGAGCAGTTCTTC,CASSLVGDNEQFF
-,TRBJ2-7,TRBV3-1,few,TGTGCCAGCAGCCAGGAAAACTCCTACGAGCAGTACTTC,CASSQENSYEQYF
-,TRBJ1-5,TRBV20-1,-,TGCAGTGCTAGAGTGGGGGGGGCAGGGGAGCCCCAGCATTTT,CSARVGGAGEPQHF
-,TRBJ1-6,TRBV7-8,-,TGTGCCAGCAGTTATTCTGGTCCTCGCTATAATTCACCCCTCCACTTT,CASSYSGPRYNSPLHF
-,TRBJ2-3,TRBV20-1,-,TGCAGTGCCCCCGGGGACGGAGCACACACAGATACGCAGTATTTT,CSAPGDGAHTDTQYF
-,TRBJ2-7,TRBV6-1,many,TGTGCCAGCAGTGCCCTAGGTGCCTCCTACGAGCAGTACTTC,CASSALGASYEQYF
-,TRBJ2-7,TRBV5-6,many,TGTGCCAGCAGCTTGGTGGACTCCACGTACGAGCAGTACTTC,CASSLVDSTYEQYF
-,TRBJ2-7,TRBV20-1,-,TGCAGTGCTAGGCAGGGAGGTGACACCTACGAGCAGTACTTC,CSARQGGDTYEQYF
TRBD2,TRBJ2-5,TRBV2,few,TGTGCCAGCAGTCCCCGACTAGCGGGAGAGACCCAGTACTTC,CASSPRLAGETQYF
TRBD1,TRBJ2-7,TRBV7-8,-,TGTGCCAGCAGCGGGACAGGGGGAGCCGAGCAGTACTTC,CASSGTGGAEQYF
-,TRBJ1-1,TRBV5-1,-,TGCGCCAGCAGCGAATTACAGGGAATGAACACTGAAGCTTTCTTT,CASSELQGMNTEAFF
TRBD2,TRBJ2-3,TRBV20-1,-,TGCAGTGCTACCTTCCCGCGCGGGGGGGCCGGGGATACGCAGTATTTT,CSATFPRGGAGDTQYF
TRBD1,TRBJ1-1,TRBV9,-,TGTGCCAGCAGCGTCGGACAGGGGGAATTGGGTGAAGCTTTCTTT,CASSVGQGELGEAFF
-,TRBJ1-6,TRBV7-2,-,TGTGCCAGCAGCTTAGCCGAGCTCCCGGGATCACCCCTCCACTTT,CASSLAELPGSPLHF
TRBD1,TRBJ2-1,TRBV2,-,TGTGCCAGCGGGACAGGGTTTAATGAGCAGTTCTTC,CASGTGFNEQFF
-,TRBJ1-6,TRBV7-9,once,TGTGCCAGCAGCCTCCAATTGAGGGGTTCACCCCTCCACTTT,CASSLQLRGSPLHF
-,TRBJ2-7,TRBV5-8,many,TGTGCCAGCAGCTCATCGATAAACACCGGGCCGTACGAGCAGTACTTC,CASSSSINTGPYEQYF
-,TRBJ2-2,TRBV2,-,TGTGTCAGCAGTTGGGCGGGAAGCACCGGGGAGCTGTTTTTT,CVSSWAGSTGELFF